This entry describes one TCR beta chain. The entry originates in a study of T cell changes during pregnancy in multiple sclerosis. CDR1 and CDR2 from the germline V gene are GTSNPN and SVGIG (reference sequence). The length of the CDR3 is 14 residues. The V end lost 2 bases, the J end lost 2 bases, and 12 bases lay between the germline ends. Profiled with immunoSEQ multiplex PCR; TCRdb holds only in-frame clones, not every one. Among tens of thousands of clones listed, about 94% were seen once. This clonotype was sampled from a female donor with multiple sclerosis, enrolled in a pregnancy study. The sample was CD8+ T cells from peripheral blood mononuclear cells, taken in the second trimester of pregnancy. The chain employs TRBV30 and TRBJ1-1; TRBD1 is a possible D gene (6 bases). The CDR3 DNA reads as TGTGCCTGGAGTACAGGGCAGAGAAACACTGAAGCTTTCTTT. This encodes CAWSTGQRNTEAFF.